The 2 T cell receptor beta chains in this list originate from one sample, sequenced in a study of memory CD4+ T cells and cytomegalovirus serostatus. The sort gate was single viable CD3+CD4+CD8-CD45RO+ cells for memory CD4+ T cells. Produced via immunoSEQ multiplex PCR; TCRdb's table is partial and in-frame only. The table records under 50,000 clones, roughly 85% of them present only once. Sequenced: memory CD4+ T cells from blood. The receptors were gathered from an adult in good health and CMV-seropositive.

The rearrangement links TRBV7-9 to TRBJ2-7; 9 bases align to TRBD1. The CDR3 contains 16 residues. The junction had 10 bases not matched to a gene; V was cut back by 5 bases and J by 2 bases. Per germline, CDR1 SEHNR and CDR2 FQNEAQ (reference sequence). Written as DNA, the CDR3 is TGTGCCAGCAGCCGTTTTCGGGACAGGGCGGCCTACGAGCAGTACTTC. It yields the protein CASSRFRDRAAYEQYF.

The V and J genes are TRBV5-1 and TRBJ2-5; a possible D gene is TRBD2 (5 bases). Trimming shortened V by 5 bases and J by 5 bases, and 16 bases separated the two germline ends. This CDR3 is 14 amino acids long. Germline CDR1 is SGHRS and CDR2 is YFSETQ. For the CDR3, the DNA is TGCGCCAGCAGGGGTCGGTCCGGGGAGGAGACCCAGTACTTC. Encoded protein: CASRGRSGEETQYF.